What follows are 25 T cell receptor beta chains derived from one specimen sequenced in a study of T cell changes during pregnancy in multiple sclerosis. The method was immunoSEQ multiplex PCR; TCRdb's version includes in-frame clones alone and lacks a portion of them. The table records roughly 73,000 clones, approximately 90% of them present only once. The sample here was peripheral blood, taken in the second trimester of pregnancy. The receptors come from a female donor in good health, enrolled as a control in a pregnancy study.

This clone has a single count. The V call is TRBV16, the J call TRBJ1-2, with D possibly matching TRBD1 (6 bases). CDR1 and CDR2 (germline): KGHSY, FQNENV. The CDR3 loop spans 13 amino acids. Trimming removed 0 bases at V and 8 bases at J, with 10 bases between. The CDR3 reads CASSQSKGQGYTF. The CDR3 DNA is TGTGCCAGCAGCCAATCGAAGGGACAAGGCTACACCTTC. The full variable domain, completed using reference TRBV16 and TRBJ1-2, is GEEVAQTPKHLVRGEGQKAKLYCAPIKGHSYVFWYQQVLKNEFKFLISFQNENVFDETGMPKERFSAKCLPNSPCSLEIQATKLEDSAVYFCASSQSKGQGYTFGSGTRLTVV.

The chain has TRBV9 and TRBJ1-1, with a weak D call TRBD1 (6 bases). The CDR3 runs to 15 residues. Deletions cut 7 bases from V and 4 bases from J, with 20 bases between. Germline V CDR1 and CDR2: SGDLS, YYNGEE. The CDR3 loop is CASRPGDRQATEAFF. The DNA of the CDR3 is TGTGCCAGCCGCCCCGGAGACAGGCAAGCCACTGAAGCTTTCTTT. Filled out from reference TRBV9 and TRBJ1-1, the complete variable domain reads DSGVTQTPKHLITATGQRVTLRCSPRSGDLSVYWYQQSLDQGLQFLIQYYNGEERAKGNILERFSAQQFPDLHSELNLSSLELGDSALYFCASRPGDRQATEAFFGQGTRLTVV.

The chain carries TRBV19 and TRBJ2-7; TRBD2 is a possible D gene (5 bases). The CDR3 contains 13 residues. Trimming cost V 5 bases and J 2 bases, with 10 bases left between them. Germline CDR1 reads LNHDA; CDR2 reads SQIVND (reference sequence). CDR3 sequence reads: CASSLARTYEQYF. DNA of the CDR3: TGTGCCAGTAGTTTAGCGCGGACCTACGAGCAGTACTTC.

A single count supports this clone. The chain links TRBV5-4 to TRBJ2-3; D remains unclear. The germline V gene has CDR1 SGHNT and CDR2 YYREEE (reference sequence). With 2 bases removed from V and 6 bases from J, the gap between germline ends came to 7 bases. The CDR3 has 12 amino acids. The CDR3 nucleotides read TGTGCCAGCAGCTTAGGAGTGGATACGCAGTATTTT. Its translation: CASSLGVDTQYF.

The chain employs TRBV4-3 and TRBJ1-2; 7 nucleotides match TRBD1. The CDR3 is 15 amino acids. Germline CDR1 and CDR2: LGHNA and YSLEER. J gave up 4 bases and V 4 bases, and 9 bases lay outside the gene matches. CDR3 bases: TGCGCCAGCAGCCGGTTCCTAACAGGGGCCTATGGCTACACCTTC. Its translation: CASSRFLTGAYGYTF.

V and J are TRBV27 and TRBJ1-6; D is unresolved. Germline CDR1 is MNHEY and CDR2 is SMNVEV (reference sequence). The CDR3 extends over 15 amino acids. Trimming removed 8 bases at V and 0 bases at J, with 11 bases between. CDR3: CASVSRSSYNSPLHF. As DNA, the CDR3 is TGTGCCAGCGTCTCCCGGAGCTCCTATAATTCACCCCTCCACTTT.

This rearrangement joins TRBV5-1 to TRBJ2-7; D is perhaps TRBD1 (6 bases). Between the trimmed V and J ends, which lost 0 bases and 5 bases, there was a span of 15 bases. This CDR3 has 15 residues. Germline V gene lookup returns CDR1 SGHRS and CDR2 YFSETQ. CDR3 residues: CASSLVTGPRDEQYF. CDR3 coding DNA: TGCGCCAGCAGCTTGGTAACAGGGCCGCGCGACGAGCAGTACTTC.

The CDR3 sequence is CASSAWGQGGNTIYF. CDR3 in DNA: TGTGCCAGCAGCGCGTGGGGACAGGGGGGAAACACCATATATTTT. J is TRBJ1-3 and V is TRBV9, with 10 bases fitting TRBD1. Germline CDR1 SGDLS, CDR2 YYNGEE. Losses at the gene ends were 3 bases for V and 4 bases for J; bases not matched to a gene: 4. CDR3 size: 15 residues.

The V and J genes are TRBV4-3 and TRBJ2-2, with D maybe TRBD1 (6 bases). There are 14 residues in the CDR3. Trimming shortened V by 3 bases and J by 7 bases, and 12 bases separated the two germline ends. Germline assignment: CDR1 LGHNA and CDR2 YSLEER. CDR3 nucleotides: TGCGCCAGCAGCCAGGATAGGGGGTTCGGGGAGCTGTTTTTT. It yields the protein CASSQDRGFGELFF.

This chain joins TRBV6-5 and TRBJ1-2; the D is unclear. The V end lost 0 bases, the J end lost 6 bases, and 8 bases lay between the germline ends. Germline V gene data show CDR1 as MNHEY and CDR2 as SVGAGI. The CDR3 length is 13 residues. The chain's CDR3 is CASSYSIRNGYTF. The DNA of the CDR3 is TGTGCCAGCAGTTACTCGATTAGAAATGGCTACACCTTC.

There are a few counts of this clone. The CDR3 spells CASSRGGDGPQHF. CDR3 nucleotide sequence: TGTGCCAGTAGTAGAGGAGGGGACGGTCCCCAGCATTTT. The chain uses TRBV19 and TRBJ1-5, with a possible D match to TRBD1 (5 bases). Germline-derived CDR1 and CDR2 are LNHDA and SQIVND (reference sequence). V lost 4 bases and J 10 bases, leaving 14 bases between the germline ends. CDR3 length equals 13 residues.

The rearrangement links TRBV4-3 to TRBJ1-2; weak D call: TRBD1 (5 bases). The CDR3 sequence is 15 residues long. Germline loops: CDR1 LGHNA, CDR2 YSLEER. V shed 1 base and J shed 4 bases, with 13 bases lying between them. CDR3 sequence (DNA): TGCGCCAGCAGCCAAGGGGCGGGGGGAGGCTATGGCTACACCTTC. This translates into CASSQGAGGGYGYTF.

As to this clone: The same CDR3 also results from other DNA sequences found in this sample. The chain joins TRBV7-2 to TRBJ1-4; no definite D call. Trimming shortened V by 3 bases and J by 0 bases, and 5 bases separated the two germline ends. There are 14 residues in the CDR3. Germline V gene data show CDR1 as SGHTA and CDR2 as FQGNSA. The CDR3 is CASSFRATNEKLFF. CDR3 DNA sequence: TGTGCCAGCAGCTTTCGGGCAACTAATGAAAAACTGTTTTTT.

CDR3 nucleotides: TGTGCCAGTCGCCGCGGGGCGAGCAATCAGCCCCAGCATTTT. This encodes CASRRGASNQPQHF. The rearrangement joins TRBV19 to TRBJ1-5; possibly TRBD1 for D (5 bases). Germline V gene lookup returns CDR1 LNHDA and CDR2 SQIVND (reference sequence). V shed 8 bases and J shed 1 base, with 12 bases lying between them. This CDR3 region has 14 residues. Full variable domain (missing parts from reference TRBV19 and TRBJ1-5): DGGITQSPKYLFRKEGQNVTLSCEQNLNHDAMYWYRQDPGQGLRLIYYSQIVNDFQKGDIAEGYSVSREKKESFPLTVTSAQKNPTAFYLCASRRGASNQPQHFGDGTRLSIL.

The chain uses TRBV27 and TRBJ1-5; D remains ambiguous. There are 14 residues in the CDR3. Trimming cost V 6 bases and J 7 bases, with 16 bases left between them. Looked up from germline, CDR1 is MNHEY and CDR2 is SMNVEV (reference sequence). This CDR3 reads CASSPSGDVQPQHF. For the CDR3, the DNA is TGTGCCAGCAGCCCCTCGGGAGATGTACAGCCCCAGCATTTT.

The chain has TRBV7-9 and TRBJ2-7, with D tentatively TRBD2 (7 bases). The CDR3 consists of 17 residues. V lost 6 bases and J lost 3, with 24 bases in between. Germline CDR1 is SEHNR and CDR2 is FQNEAQ (reference sequence). The DNA of the CDR3 is TGTGCCAGCAGTATTACTGGGGGGGCCGACAACTTCTACGAGCAGTACTTC. This sequence encodes CASSITGGADNFYEQYF.

The rearrangement uses TRBV27 and TRBJ2-3; possibly TRBD2 for D (5 bases). CDR3 length: 18 amino acids. Deletions cut 1 base from V and 1 base from J, with 18 bases between. CDR1 and CDR2 from the germline V gene are MNHEY and SMNVEV (reference sequence). The CDR3 loop reads CASSLYRHPPGGTDTQYF. The CDR3 nucleotides read TGTGCCAGCAGTTTATACCGCCACCCCCCCGGGGGCACAGATACGCAGTATTTT.

The chain uses TRBV18 and TRBJ1-4; TRBD1 might be the D (5 bases). CDR1 is KGHSH and CDR2 is LQKENI in the germline V gene. This CDR3 spans 12 amino acids. Between the trimmed V and J ends, which lost 2 bases and 12 bases, there was a span of 10 bases. The CDR3 is CASSPYEGELFF. CDR3 nucleotide sequence: TGTGCCAGCTCACCATATGAAGGGGAACTGTTTTTT.

The J gene is TRBJ1-5, the V gene TRBV9; D perhaps matches TRBD1 (6 bases). The CDR3 length is 16 residues. V dropped 0 bases and J dropped 2 bases, with 12 bases sitting between them. The germline V gene has CDR1 SGDLS and CDR2 YYNGEE. Here the CDR3 reads CASSVDGGGGNQPQHF. As DNA, the CDR3 is TGTGCCAGCAGCGTAGATGGAGGGGGGGGCAATCAGCCCCAGCATTTT.

V and J are TRBV5-1 and TRBJ2-3; TRBD2 matches at 7 bases. Germline V gene data show CDR1 as SGHRS and CDR2 as YFSETQ. This CDR3 is 16 amino acids long. Trimming at V came to 0 bases and at J to 2 bases, leaving 6 bases not matched to a gene. The CDR3 region is CASSLVTGGFTDTQYF. CDR3 sequence (DNA): TGCGCCAGCAGCTTGGTTACGGGGGGTTTCACAGATACGCAGTATTTT.

The rearrangement joins TRBV4-1 to TRBJ1-1; tentatively, D is TRBD1 (6 bases). Germline V CDR1 and CDR2: MGHRA, YSYEKL. V lost 4 bases and J lost 2, with 14 bases in between. This CDR3 contains 15 residues. The CDR3 DNA follows: TGCGCCAGCAGCCCCTTCAGGGGCACTAACACTGAAGCTTTCTTT. Amino acid sequence: CASSPFRGTNTEAFF.

J is TRBJ1-1 and V is TRBV10-3; D gene unclear. CDR1 and CDR2 (germline): ENHRY, SYGVKD. V dropped 6 bases and J dropped 1 base, with 6 bases sitting between them. The CDR3 runs 12 residues. The CDR3 DNA reads as TGTGCCATCAGCCGGGGGAACACTGAAGCTTTCTTT. Amino acids: CAISRGNTEAFF.

V gene TRBV30 combines with J gene TRBJ2-2; 10 bases agree with TRBD1. The V gene end was trimmed by 5 bases and the J gene end by 5 bases; junction bases not matched to a gene: 2. CDR3 length: 13 residues. CDR1 GTSNPN and CDR2 SVGIG come from the germline V gene (reference sequence). This CDR3 reads CAWGTGVTGELFF. The CDR3 nucleotides read TGTGCCTGGGGGACAGGGGTTACCGGGGAGCTGTTTTTT.

The rearrangement joins TRBV13 to TRBJ2-5, with a tentative D call TRBD2 (5 bases). Looked up from germline, CDR1 is PRHDT and CDR2 is FYEKMQ (reference sequence). The V gene lost 5 bases and the J gene lost 2 bases, with 15 bases spanning the gap. The CDR3 loop spans 15 amino acids. DNA for the CDR3: TGTGCCAGCAGCCCCCGTCGGGAAGGACAAGAGACCCAGTACTTC. Protein sequence: CASSPRREGQETQYF.

The chain links TRBV29-1 to TRBJ1-1; D is uncertain. The CDR3 extends over 10 amino acids. Germline-derived CDR1 and CDR2 are SQVTM and ANQGSEA. The V and J ends lost 4 bases and 6 bases respectively, with 6 bases between them. CDR3 nucleotides: TGCAGCGTTGCGGACTCTGAAGCTTTCTTT. Amino acids: CSVADSEAFF.